This T cell receptor beta chain was recovered during a study of CD8 T cells in ankylosing spondylitis. Note on this clonotype: Its antigen is not known.

The study's findings and limits: Certain motif variants had earlier appeared in reactive arthritis synovial fluid and blood. Relatively rare in peripheral blood, disease-linked clones were also CD8+. A TCR beta motif of roughly 8 highly homologous variants seemed to mark ankylosing spondylitis blood.

Quantitative 5'-RACE with molecular barcodes generated TCR beta libraries. TCRdb reprocessed the 5' RACE reads via MiXCR and lists one record per CDR3 protein. Of a few hundred thousand distinct CDR3 sequences listed, about an eighth are singletons. Trimming cost V 6 bases and J 3 bases; bases outside gene matches: 6. The CDR3 has 16 amino acids. Germline CDR1 MNHEY, CDR2 SVGEGT. The rearrangement joins TRBV6-2 or TRBV6-3 to TRBJ2-3; 13 nucleotides match TRBD2. This receptor was identified in a male donor with ankylosing spondylitis. The specimen sequenced was blood, either unsorted or a sorted T cell fraction (not recorded which). CDR3 sequence reads: CASRGLAGRRTDTQYF. The CDR3 nucleotides are TGTGCCAGCAGGGGACTAGCGGGAAGAAGGACAGATACGCAGTATTTT.